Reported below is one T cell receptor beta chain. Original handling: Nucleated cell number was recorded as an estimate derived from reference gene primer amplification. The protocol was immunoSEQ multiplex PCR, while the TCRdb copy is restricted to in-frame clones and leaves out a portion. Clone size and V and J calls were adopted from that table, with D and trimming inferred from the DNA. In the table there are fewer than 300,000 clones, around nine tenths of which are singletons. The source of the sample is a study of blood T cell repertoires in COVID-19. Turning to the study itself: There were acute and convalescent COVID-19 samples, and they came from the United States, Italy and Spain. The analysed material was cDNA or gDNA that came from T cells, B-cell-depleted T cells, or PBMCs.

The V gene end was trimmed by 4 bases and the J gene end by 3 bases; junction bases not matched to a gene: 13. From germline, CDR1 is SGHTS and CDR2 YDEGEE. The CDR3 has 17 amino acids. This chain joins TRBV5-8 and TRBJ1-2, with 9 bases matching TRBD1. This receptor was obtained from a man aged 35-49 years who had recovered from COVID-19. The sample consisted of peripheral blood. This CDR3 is CASSAPGTGPFHYGYTF. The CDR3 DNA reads TGTGCCAGCAGCGCACCCGGGACAGGGCCCTTCCACTATGGCTACACCTTC.